Listed here are 22 T cell receptor beta chains from one sample, sequenced in a study of identical twins (dated by TCRdb to between 2015 and 2016). The receptor library was made with 5' RACE. TCRdb lists the instrument as Illumina HiSeq 2000. TCRdb cleaned the public reads at Q25 with fastp, built clones with MiXCR and kept in-frame beta chains. Rows merge per CDR3 protein into single entries with the most common DNA and genes. For this sample the table gives about 470,000 distinct CDR3 sequences, of which 20% to 25% were detected only once. 2.9% of the sample rests with the top ten. In addition, the sample was reused for a study of T cells expressing NK-cell markers.

Sequencing used CD4+ T cells sorted from blood. The receptors shown here come from a woman aged 18-30 years in good health.

The rearrangement uses TRBV6-1 and TRBJ2-3; D is perhaps TRBD2 (5 bases). The CDR3 length is 13 residues. CDR1 MNHNS and CDR2 SASEGT come from the germline V gene. Trimming shortened V by 7 bases and J by 0 bases, and 8 bases separated the two germline ends. The CDR3 bases are TGTGCCAGCATAAGCGGAAGCACAGATACGCAGTATTTT. Translation gives CASISGSTDTQYF.

J is TRBJ1-1 and V is TRBV29-1, with D possibly matching TRBD1 (5 bases). Trimming stripped 5 bases from V and 0 bases from J, with 16 bases between. Germline CDR1 reads SQVTM; CDR2 reads ANQGSEA. CDR3 length: 15 amino acids. Written as DNA, the CDR3 is TGCAGCGTTCTCCCCGGGTGGGGGATGAACACTGAAGCTTTCTTT. Amino acid sequence: CSVLPGWGMNTEAFF. Drawing the rest from reference TRBV29-1 and TRBJ1-1, the complete variable domain is SAVISQKPSRDICQRGTSLTIQCQVDSQVTMMFWYRQQPGQSLTLIATANQGSEATYESGFVIDKFPISRPNLTFSTLTVSNMSPEDSSIYLCSVLPGWGMNTEAFFGQGTRLTVV.

The V call is TRBV19, the J call TRBJ1-5; TRBD1 matches 8 bases. V was pared by 3 bases and J by 3 bases, with 4 bases of the junction left unmatched. Germline V gene sequence: CDR1 LNHDA, CDR2 SQIVND (reference sequence). The CDR3 is made up of 15 amino acids. The CDR3 protein is CASSIRTGINQPQHF. The CDR3 nucleotides are TGTGCCAGTAGTATCAGGACAGGGATCAATCAGCCCCAGCATTTT.

This clonotype was observed a few times. The rearrangement uses TRBV2 and TRBJ1-6, with TRBD1 identical over 7 bases. Germline-derived CDR1 and CDR2 are SNHLY and FYNNEI. J was trimmed by 4 bases and V by 6 bases; bases with no gene match: 6. The CDR3 has 15 residues. CDR3 DNA: TGTGCCAGCAGCGGGGACAGCAAATATAATTCACCCCTCCACTTT. It specifies CASSGDSKYNSPLHF. The full variable domain, with the rest looked up from reference TRBV2 and TRBJ1-6, is EPEVTQTPSHQVTQMGQEVILRCVPISNHLYFYWYRQILGQKVEFLVSFYNNEISEKSEIFDDQFSVERPDGSNFTLKIRSTKLEDSAMYFCASSGDSKYNSPLHFGNGTRLTVT.

Details on this clonotype: One junction end disagrees with the germline gene, perhaps due to a read error. V and J are TRBV7-7 and TRBJ2-3; 7 bases line up with TRBD2. CDR3 length: 13 residues. Germline V gene lookup returns CDR1 SSHAT and CDR2 FNYEAQ (reference sequence). The CDR3 DNA is TGTGCCAGCAGCTCGACTAGCAAAGATACGCAGTATTTT. Translation: CASSSTSKDTQYF. The complete variable domain, with remaining parts taken from reference TRBV7-7 and TRBJ2-3, reads GAGVSQSPRYKVTKRGQDVTLRCDPISSHATLYWYQQALGQGPEFLTYFNYEAQPDKSGLPSDRFSAERPEGSISTLTIQRTEQRDSAMYRCASSSTSKDTQYFGPGTRLTVL.

V and J are TRBV11-3 and TRBJ2-1; no reliable D call. There are 12 residues in the CDR3. V was pared by 3 bases and J by 6 bases, with 6 bases between. Germline V gene lookup returns CDR1 SGHNT and CDR2 YENEEA. The CDR3: CASSFAPNEQFF. The CDR3 nucleotides read TGTGCCAGCAGCTTCGCCCCCAATGAGCAGTTCTTC.

The V and J genes are TRBV6-5 and TRBJ2-1, with 9 bases aligning to TRBD1. The J segment lost 6 bases and the V segment lost 2 bases, leaving 5 bases of the junction unmatched. CDR3 length: 15 amino acids. Germline assignment: CDR1 MNHEY and CDR2 SVGAGI. The CDR3 protein is CASSYLGTGPNEQFF. The DNA of the CDR3 is TGTGCCAGCAGTTACCTGGGGACAGGGCCCAATGAGCAGTTCTTC.

A few counts support this clonotype. This rearrangement joins TRBV10-1 to TRBJ2-3; D is perhaps TRBD1 (5 bases). Germline values: CDR1 WNHNN, CDR2 SYGVQD (reference sequence). Trimming shortened V by 3 bases and J by 4 bases, and 11 bases separated the two germline ends. The CDR3 is 14 residues long. The chain's CDR3 is CASSESRVADTQYF. The CDR3 nucleotides read TGCGCCAGCAGTGAATCCAGGGTTGCAGATACGCAGTATTTT.

As to this clonotype: At one of its ends the junction is not consistent with the germline gene, which may arise from a read error. The V call is TRBV2, the J call TRBJ1-2, with TRBD1 matching over 8 bases. Per the germline V gene, CDR1 is SNHLY and CDR2 is FYNNEI. The CDR3 has 13 residues. CDR3 nucleotides: TGTGCCAGCAGTCCCCCCTTGGCCCCGGGACAGGACTTC. Translated, it gives CASSPPLAPGQDF.

This clonotype was counted between two and nine times. The chain is built from TRBV7-2 and TRBJ2-7, with no clear D. The germline V gene has CDR1 SGHTA and CDR2 FQGNSA. The CDR3 has 15 amino acids. Trimming left V 4 bases short and J 2 bases short, with 15 bases between. CDR3 in DNA: TGTGCCAGCAGCTCAAGGGAAAAATTGGCCTACGAGCAGTACTTC. Translating gives CASSSREKLAYEQYF.

The chain uses TRBV12-3 or TRBV12-4 and TRBJ1-2; D unresolved. V was cut by 4 bases and J by 4 bases, with 10 bases left in between. CDR3 size: 13 residues. CDR3 in DNA: TGTGCCAGCAGTTACAGTTTTTTCTATGGCTACACCTTC. Amino acids: CASSYSFFYGYTF.

The chain carries TRBV29-1 and TRBJ2-1; no reliable D call. The germline V gene has CDR1 SQVTM and CDR2 ANQGSEA. V lost 0 bases and J lost 6, with 3 bases in between. This CDR3 is built from 11 residues. The CDR3 here is CSVEDPNEQFF. In DNA form, the CDR3 reads TGCAGCGTTGAAGATCCCAATGAGCAGTTCTTC.

This clonotype was observed a handful of times. V is TRBV20-1 and J is TRBJ1-1; possible D gene TRBD1, 6 bases. Germline loops: CDR1 DFQATT, CDR2 SNEGSKA (reference sequence). V dropped 4 bases and J dropped 1 base, with 13 bases sitting between them. The CDR3 is 14 amino acids. CDR3 in DNA: TGCAGTGCTACAAACAGGGTAGGGAACACTGAAGCTTTCTTT. Translated: CSATNRVGNTEAFF.

The chain carries TRBV15 and TRBJ2-1; no reliable D call. V lost 0 bases and J 7 bases, leaving 13 bases between the germline ends. CDR1 is LNHNV and CDR2 is YYDKDF in the germline V gene (reference sequence). The CDR3 totals 15 residues. The CDR3 protein is CATSRDRTKWNEQFF. In nucleotides, the CDR3 is TGTGCCACCAGCAGAGATAGAACAAAGTGGAATGAGCAGTTCTTC.

The rearrangement uses TRBV29-1 and TRBJ2-3, with D unclear. Germline assignment: CDR1 SQVTM and CDR2 ANQGSEA. There are 13 residues in the CDR3. Trimming took 5 bases from V and 2 from J, leaving 11 bases between them. The CDR3 DNA reads TGCAGCGTTTCGTATCGGAACACAGATACGCAGTATTTT. Amino acid sequence: CSVSYRNTDTQYF.

J is TRBJ2-5 and V is TRBV20-1, with D perhaps matching TRBD1 (6 bases). CDR1 is DFQATT and CDR2 is SNEGSKA in the germline V gene (reference sequence). The CDR3 totals 15 residues. The V and J ends lost 0 bases and 5 bases respectively, with 16 bases between them. As DNA, the CDR3 is TGCAGTGCTAGAGATTGGTGGGGGCTCCAGGAGACCCAGTACTTC. Amino acids: CSARDWWGLQETQYF.

The genes are TRBV6-1 and TRBJ2-2; TRBD1 or TRBD2 may be the D gene (6 bases each). V dropped 7 bases and J dropped 4 bases, with 16 bases sitting between them. The CDR3 totals 15 residues. From germline, CDR1 is MNHNS and CDR2 SASEGT. The CDR3 sequence: CASTEGGLGTGELFF. DNA for the CDR3: TGTGCCAGCACCGAGGGGGGTTTAGGCACCGGGGAGCTGTTTTTT.

This clonotype was observed a few times. The chain carries TRBV12-3 or TRBV12-4 and TRBJ2-1, with 13 bases matching TRBD2. The V segment lost 1 base and the J segment 5 bases; nucleotides outside the gene matches: 5. The CDR3 length is 17 residues. CDR3 residues: CASSLGRTSGGHNEQFF. As DNA, the CDR3 is TGTGCCAGCAGTTTAGGGCGGACTAGCGGGGGACACAATGAGCAGTTCTTC.

Ten or more counts support this clonotype. The chain combines TRBV7-8 with TRBJ2-4; D remains unclear. CDR3 length equals 13 residues. CDR1 and CDR2 (germline): SGHVS, FQNEAQ. V was cut by 3 bases and J by 0 bases, with 3 bases left in between. The CDR3 reads CASSFTAKNIQYF. The DNA for the CDR3 is TGTGCCAGCAGCTTCACAGCCAAAAACATTCAGTACTTC.

This chain links TRBV6-4 with TRBJ1-2; D is unclear. This CDR3 comprises 13 residues. Trimming took 2 bases from V and 5 from J, leaving 9 bases between them. Germline V gene data show CDR1 as MRHNA and CDR2 as SNTAGT. The CDR3 protein is CASSDNNYYGYTF. The DNA for the CDR3 is TGTGCCAGCAGTGACAATAATTATTATGGCTACACCTTC.

The gene calls are TRBV6-2 or TRBV6-3 and TRBJ2-5; a weak D match, TRBD1 (7 bases). V dropped 6 bases and J dropped 7 bases, with 21 bases sitting between them. This CDR3 is built from 15 residues. Germline lookup yields CDR1 MNHEY and CDR2 SVGEGT. CDR3 loop: CASSPQGGDRGTQYF. Written as DNA, the CDR3 is TGTGCCAGCAGCCCTCAGGGGGGAGATCGAGGGACCCAGTACTTC.

V usage is TRBV12-3 or TRBV12-4 and J usage is TRBJ1-1; weak D call: TRBD1 (5 bases). CDR3 length equals 17 residues. Trimming stripped 3 bases from V and 5 bases from J, with 22 bases between. This CDR3 is CASSLGRAGLFRTEAFF. The CDR3 bases are TGTGCCAGCAGTTTGGGCAGGGCCGGATTATTTAGGACTGAAGCTTTCTTT.